The 24 T cell receptor beta chains given below trace back to one sample, sequenced in a study of beta chain features in type 1 diabetes. Of the isolated RNA, all was reverse transcribed, and so the sequenced material was expressed TCRB transcripts. Some clones are missing from TCRdb's copy, which holds only in-frame ones; the method was immunoSEQ multiplex PCR. The top ten hold about 0.42% of the sample, which has approximately 84,000 clones, roughly a third seen once. Specimen: stem cell memory CD4+ T cells from blood. Receptor source: a woman aged 18-29 years in good health.

This clone showed up just once. The chain recombines TRBV6-6 with TRBJ1-2; D possibly corresponds to TRBD1 (6 bases). The CDR3 is 15 residues long. Looked up from germline, CDR1 is MNHNY and CDR2 is SVGAGI (reference sequence). Trimming removed 4 bases at V and 5 bases at J, with 17 bases between. The CDR3 DNA follows: TGTGCCAGCAGTTCATCGACAGAGGGGACATATGGCTACACCTTC. This sequence encodes CASSSSTEGTYGYTF.

There are many counts of this clone. The V call is TRBV30, the J call TRBJ2-2; 7 positions match TRBD1. The CDR3 has 14 residues. Germline assignment: CDR1 GTSNPN and CDR2 SVGIG (reference sequence). V trimming: 3 bases; J trimming: 0 bases; junction bases outside the gene matches: 1. In nucleotides, the CDR3 is TGTGCCTGGAGCAGGGGGACGAACACCGGGGAGCTGTTTTTT. It is translated as CAWSRGTNTGELFF.

This clone has only a few counts. The chain links TRBV19 to TRBJ1-5; D remains ambiguous. Germline V CDR1 and CDR2: LNHDA, SQIVND (reference sequence). V lost 8 bases, J lost 4 bases, and 12 bases lay in between. There are 13 residues in the CDR3. CDR3 DNA: TGTGCCAGTGCACCGACGGGTAATCAGCCCCAGCATTTT. This gives the protein CASAPTGNQPQHF.

The genes are TRBV18 and TRBJ1-1; D ambiguous. This CDR3 comprises 13 residues. Germline lookup yields CDR1 KGHSH and CDR2 LQKENI. Trimming pared 3 bases from V and 1 base from J, leaving 6 bases between. The CDR3 region has the DNA TGTGCCAGCTCACCCCAGAAGAACACTGAAGCTTTCTTT. This translates into CASSPQKNTEAFF.

The sample holds a few counts of this clone. The chain couples TRBV19 to TRBJ1-1; no reliable D call. V lost 2 bases, J lost 5 bases, and 12 bases lay in between. Per germline, CDR1 LNHDA and CDR2 SQIVND (reference sequence). CDR3 length: 14 amino acids. The chain's CDR3 is CASSIQRGRTEAFF. CDR3 coding DNA: TGTGCCAGTAGTATACAGCGGGGAAGGACTGAAGCTTTCTTT. The full variable domain, completed using reference TRBV19 and TRBJ1-1, is DGGITQSPKYLFRKEGQNVTLSCEQNLNHDAMYWYRQDPGQGLRLIYYSQIVNDFQKGDIAEGYSVSREKKESFPLTVTSAQKNPTAFYLCASSIQRGRTEAFFGQGTRLTVV.

This clone has more than one count but fewer than ten. The chain recombines TRBV5-1 with TRBJ1-4, with 7 bases aligning to TRBD1. The CDR3 is 14 amino acids. Germline loops: CDR1 SGHRS, CDR2 YFSETQ. The V and J ends lost 4 bases and 5 bases, in that order; junction bases with no gene match: 5. The CDR3 protein is CASSLGQMNEKLFF. Here the CDR3 DNA reads TGCGCCAGCAGCCTGGGACAGATGAATGAAAAACTGTTTTTT.

V is TRBV5-1 and J is TRBJ2-1; 10 bases align to TRBD2. The V gene's germline CDR1 is SGHRS and CDR2 YFSETQ. CDR3 length: 16 residues. Losses at the gene ends were 3 bases for V and 2 bases for J; bases not matched to a gene: 5. CDR3 loop: CASSSSTSGPYNEQFF. For the CDR3, the DNA is TGCGCCAGCAGCTCCTCGACTAGCGGGCCCTACAATGAGCAGTTCTTC.

The rearrangement joins TRBV2 to TRBJ2-5; 7 bases are a match to TRBD1. Germline values: CDR1 SNHLY, CDR2 FYNNEI. The V and J ends lost 0 bases and 4 bases, in that order; junction bases with no gene match: 5. The CDR3 has 15 amino acids. CDR3 protein: CASSEARGRGETQYF. The CDR3 nucleotides are TGTGCCAGCAGTGAAGCTAGGGGGCGCGGAGAGACCCAGTACTTC.

This clone appeared a few times. The V gene is TRBV18, the J gene TRBJ2-1; 8 bases align to TRBD2. CDR3 size: 18 residues. Germline V CDR1 and CDR2: KGHSH, LQKENI. The V gene end was trimmed by 4 bases and the J gene end by 0 bases; junction bases not matched to a gene: 11. CDR3 bases: TGTGCCAGCTCACAGTCAAACGGGAGGGTGGTCTCCTACAATGAGCAGTTCTTC. This sequence encodes CASSQSNGRVVSYNEQFF.

As for this clone: Relative to the germline gene, one junction end is altered; a read error may explain this. Other DNA sequences in the sample encode the same CDR3. V usage is TRBV9 and J usage is TRBJ2-5, with D possibly matching TRBD2 (5 bases). CDR1 and CDR2 from the germline V gene are SGDLS and YYNGEE. The CDR3 runs to 13 residues. Here the CDR3 reads CASSVGPGETQYF. In DNA form, the CDR3 reads TGTGCCAGTAGCGTAGGACCCGGGGAGACCCAGTACTTC. Complete variable domain (other parts from reference TRBV9 and TRBJ2-5): DSGVTQTPKHLITATGQRVTLRCSPRSGDLSVYWYQQSLDQGLQFLIQYYNGEERAKGNILERFSAQQFPDLHSELNLSSLELGDSALYFCASSVGPGETQYFGPGTRLLVL.

The chain employs TRBV28 and TRBJ1-6, with 10 bases lining up with TRBD1. CDR1 and CDR2 (germline): MDHEN, SYDVKM. This CDR3 comprises 16 residues. V dropped 6 bases and J dropped 9; count of bases not matched to a gene: 11. The CDR3 sequence: CASRIHWTGGSSPLHF. The CDR3 DNA reads TGTGCCAGCAGGATCCACTGGACAGGGGGAAGTTCACCCCTCCACTTT.

This clone has a handful of counts. This chain uses TRBV21-1 with TRBJ2-1; the table's D gene call, TRBD2, was not cross checked with the DNA. TRBV21-1 is listed as a pseudogene. The CDR3 totals 17 residues. In nucleotides, the CDR3 is TGTGCCAGCATCCTAACCGGGACTAGCGGTTCCTACAATGAGCAGTTCTTC. As protein: CASILTGTSGSYNEQFF.

This rearrangement joins TRBV29-1 to TRBJ2-3, with a possible D match to TRBD2 (6 bases). Germline V gene data show CDR1 as SQVTM and CDR2 as ANQGSEA. V lost 0 bases, J lost 1 base, and 11 bases lay in between. This CDR3 has 15 residues. For the CDR3, the DNA is TGCAGCGTTGAAGAACCCCCGGGGGGCACAGATACGCAGTATTTT. It specifies CSVEEPPGGTDTQYF.

V gene TRBV5-1 combines with J gene TRBJ2-7; 9 bases fit TRBD1. The V gene end was trimmed by 4 bases and the J gene end by 3 bases; junction bases not matched to a gene: 2. The CDR3 has 13 residues. Germline V lookup: CDR1 SGHRS, CDR2 YFSETQ. The CDR3 DNA sequence: TGCGCCAGCAGCAGGGGACAGGGCTACGAGCAGTACTTC. Translating gives CASSRGQGYEQYF.

This clone showed up just a few times. The chain carries TRBV29-1 and TRBJ1-3; TRBD1 matches 8 bases. Looked up from germline, CDR1 is SQVTM and CDR2 is ANQGSEA. The V segment lost 2 bases and the J segment 7 bases; nucleotides outside the gene matches: 4. This CDR3 contains 13 residues. CDR3 amino acids: CSVESAGGNTIYF. The CDR3 nucleotides are TGCAGCGTTGAATCGGCAGGGGGCAACACCATATATTTT.

The chain is built from TRBV11-2 and TRBJ2-6, with D tentatively TRBD2 (7 bases). Trimming took 5 bases from V and 3 from J, leaving 17 bases between them. CDR1 is SGHAT, CDR2 FQNNGV, per germline. CDR3 length: 17 amino acids. The DNA of the CDR3 is TGTGCCAGCAGCCCCCTAGGGGGGGTTCGTGGGGCCAACGTCCTGACTTTC. Its translation is CASSPLGGVRGANVLTF.

The chain joins TRBV9 to TRBJ2-3, with D perhaps TRBD2 (5 bases). The CDR3 runs to 15 residues. The germline V and J ends were trimmed by 1 base and 4 bases, with 13 bases remaining between them. Germline assignment: CDR1 SGDLS and CDR2 YYNGEE. The CDR3 DNA follows: TGTGCCAGCAGCGTACGAAGCGGTGAGCCAGATACGCAGTATTTT. It is translated as CASSVRSGEPDTQYF.

This clone was detected a few times. The genes are TRBV19 and TRBJ2-7, with TRBD1 matching 9 bases. Germline V gene lookup returns CDR1 LNHDA and CDR2 SQIVND (reference sequence). Losses at the gene ends were 5 bases for V and 2 bases for J; bases not matched to a gene: 1. The CDR3 is made up of 13 amino acids. The CDR3 loop reads CASSGTGTYEQYF. In DNA, the CDR3 is TGTGCCAGTAGTGGGACAGGGACCTACGAGCAGTACTTC.

In its sample, this clone was seen a few times. The chain is built from TRBV7-9 and TRBJ2-7; D not certain. The CDR3 is 14 amino acids. V shed 6 bases and J shed 5 bases, with 17 bases lying between them. The germline gives CDR1 SEHNR, CDR2 FQNEAQ (reference sequence). This chain's CDR3 is CASRSARKVHEQYF. The CDR3 nucleotides read TGTGCCAGCAGGTCGGCCAGGAAGGTCCACGAGCAGTACTTC.

This clone was observed a handful of times. V is TRBV5-1 and J is TRBJ2-2; the match to TRBD1 covers 10 bases. V was clipped by 0 bases and J by 2 bases; unmatched bases: 1. Per the germline V gene, CDR1 is SGHRS and CDR2 is YFSETQ. The CDR3 is 16 amino acids. As DNA, the CDR3 is TGCGCCAGCAGCTTGGGGGACAGGGGAAACACCGGGGAGCTGTTTTTT. This gives the protein CASSLGDRGNTGELFF.

The V call is TRBV5-6, the J call TRBJ1-2; no clear D. V was shortened by 4 bases and J by 2 bases, with 12 bases between the two germline ends. The CDR3 contains 14 residues. CDR1 is SGHDT and CDR2 is YYEEEE in the germline V gene. The CDR3 region is CASSLRDRNYGYTF. The CDR3 DNA is TGTGCCAGCAGCCTGAGGGATCGAAACTATGGCTACACCTTC.

The J gene is TRBJ1-2, the V gene TRBV7-9, with D tentatively TRBD1 (6 bases). This CDR3 has 11 amino acids. CDR1 and CDR2 (germline): SEHNR, FQNEAQ (reference sequence). V shed 10 bases and J shed 1 base, with 7 bases lying between them. The chain's CDR3 is CAIQGNYGYTF. The DNA for the CDR3 is TGTGCCATACAGGGTAACTATGGCTACACCTTC.

For this clone: Germline is not matched at one junction end, which may reflect a read error. V and J are TRBV18 and TRBJ2-2, with D possibly TRBD1 on 6 matching bases. The germline CDR1 and CDR2 sequences are KGHSH and LQKENI. The CDR3 has 14 residues. The chain's CDR3 is CATSGQHNTGELFF. In DNA form, the CDR3 reads TGTGCCACCTCAGGACAGCACAACACCGGGGAGCTGTTTTTT.

The table lists this clone with a few counts. The chain uses TRBV7-6 and TRBJ2-3, with D possibly matching TRBD2 (5 bases). V lost 4 bases and J 6 bases, leaving 14 bases between the germline ends. CDR1 and CDR2 from the germline V gene are SGHVS and FNYEAQ. CDR3 length: 14 residues. CDR3 in DNA: TGTGCCAGCAGCTATCGACTAAACGCGGATACGCAGTATTTT. This codes for CASSYRLNADTQYF.